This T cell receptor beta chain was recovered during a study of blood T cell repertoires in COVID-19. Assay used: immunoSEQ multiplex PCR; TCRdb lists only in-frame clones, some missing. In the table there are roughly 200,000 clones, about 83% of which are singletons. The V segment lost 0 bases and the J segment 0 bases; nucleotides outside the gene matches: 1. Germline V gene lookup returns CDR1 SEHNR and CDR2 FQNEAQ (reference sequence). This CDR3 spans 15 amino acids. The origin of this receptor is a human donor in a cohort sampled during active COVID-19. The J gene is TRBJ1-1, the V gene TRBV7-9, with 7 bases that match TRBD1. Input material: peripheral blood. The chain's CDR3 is CASSLAGGMNTEAFF. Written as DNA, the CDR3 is TGTGCCAGCAGCTTAGCAGGGGGCATGAACACTGAAGCTTTCTTT. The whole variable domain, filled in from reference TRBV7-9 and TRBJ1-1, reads DTGVSQNPRHKITKRGQNVTFRCDPISEHNRLYWYRQTLGQGPEFLTYFQNEAQLEKSRLLSDRFSAERPKGSFSTLEIQRTEQGDSAMYLCASSLAGGMNTEAFFGQGTRLTVV.